Each of the 21 T cell receptor beta chains below was sequenced from the same sample in a study of T cell responses to AZD1222 COVID-19 vaccine. Repertoires were generated with immunoSEQ multiplex PCR, while TCRdb's copy carries only in-frame clones and drops some. This sample has 150,000 to 200,000 clones, with about 90% found just once. Sequenced here: peripheral blood, sampled 28 days after the second AZD1222 dose. Receptors were obtained from an adult who received the AZD1222 COVID-19 vaccine.

Only one count was recorded for this clone. Other DNA variants within this sample encode the same CDR3. The chain is built from TRBV18 and TRBJ1-2; possible D gene TRBD1, 6 bases. This CDR3 contains 14 residues. The germline V and J ends were trimmed by 3 bases and 4 bases, with 12 bases remaining between them. Germline V gene sequence: CDR1 KGHSH, CDR2 LQKENI. The CDR3 coding sequence is TGTGCCAGCTCACCGGGACAAGGAGGCTATGGCTACACCTTC. Its translation is CASSPGQGGYGYTF.

This clone was counted once. The rearrangement uses TRBV6-5 and TRBJ1-1; 9 nucleotides line up with TRBD1. The CDR3 is 15 residues long. Germline CDR1 MNHEY, CDR2 SVGAGI. V trimming: 6 bases; J trimming: 1 base; junction bases outside the gene matches: 6. The CDR3 nucleotides are TGTGCCAGCAGAGGGGACAGGGCTTCGAACACTGAAGCTTTCTTT. This gives the protein CASRGDRASNTEAFF.

This chain connects TRBV6-2 or TRBV6-3 to TRBJ2-1, with D possibly TRBD2 on 6 matching bases. V dropped 4 bases and J dropped 4 bases, with 8 bases sitting between them. This CDR3 has 13 residues. The V gene's germline CDR1 is MNHEY and CDR2 SVGEGT. CDR3 DNA: TGTGCCAGCAGTTTCGGGGGTTACAATGAGCAGTTCTTC. Translated: CASSFGGYNEQFF.

This clone was detected only once. The V call is TRBV10-2, the J call TRBJ1-1; 8 bases are a match to TRBD1. V dropped 7 bases and J dropped 7; count of bases not matched to a gene: 17. The germline CDR1 and CDR2 sequences are WSHSY and SAAADI. CDR3 length: 16 amino acids. As DNA, the CDR3 is TGCGCCAGCACCAAGGGACCGGGGCAGGGGGCAGGTGAAGCTTTCTTT. Translating it yields CASTKGPGQGAGEAFF.

The rearrangement uses TRBV29-1 and TRBJ1-1; D is unresolved. Looked up from germline, CDR1 is SQVTM and CDR2 is ANQGSEA. Trimming took off 0 bases at V and 5 bases at J, with 7 bases between the two ends. The CDR3 sequence is 12 residues long. The CDR3 spells CSVEDWGTEAFF. CDR3 DNA sequence: TGCAGCGTTGAAGATTGGGGAACTGAAGCTTTCTTT.

The V call is TRBV5-1, the J call TRBJ2-1; 7 bases align to TRBD1. Trimming at V came to 6 bases and at J to 7 bases, leaving 10 bases not matched to a gene. CDR3 length: 14 amino acids. In germline, CDR1 is SGHRS, CDR2 YFSETQ. CDR3 sequence (DNA): TGCGCCAGCACCAATGCAGGGGGTAGTAATGAGCAGTTCTTC. Its protein is CASTNAGGSNEQFF.

For the CDR3, the DNA is TGTGCCAGCAGTTACGCGGTAGCGGGAGGAAGCTGGAACATTCAGTACTTC. It specifies CASSYAVAGGSWNIQYF. The V call is TRBV6-2 or TRBV6-3, the J call TRBJ2-4, with 10 nucleotides matching TRBD2. The germline gives CDR1 MNHEY, CDR2 SVGEGT. Trimming at V came to 2 bases and at J to 7 bases, leaving 11 bases not matched to a gene. CDR3 size: 17 residues.

The chain couples TRBV7-6 to TRBJ1-3; TRBD1 aligns across 10 bases. J was trimmed by 2 bases and V by 5 bases; bases with no gene match: 6. The CDR3 has 16 amino acids. The germline V gene encodes CDR1 SGHVS and CDR2 FNYEAQ. The CDR3, as DNA: TGTGCCAGCAGCCGAGAGACAGGGGGCACTGGAAACACCATATATTTT. Translated, it gives CASSRETGGTGNTIYF. The entire variable domain, with the rest obtained from reference TRBV7-6 and TRBJ1-3, is as follows: GAGVSQSPRYKVTKRGQDVALRCDPISGHVSLYWYRQALGQGPEFLTYFNYEAQQDKSGLPNDRFSAERPEGSISTLTIQRTEQRDSAMYRCASSRETGGTGNTIYFGEGSWLTVV.

The chain carries TRBV27 and TRBJ2-1, with TRBD2 matching over 7 bases. CDR3 length equals 13 residues. The junction had 2 bases not matched to a gene; V was cut back by 1 base and J by 8 bases. Germline-derived CDR1 and CDR2 are MNHEY and SMNVEV (reference sequence). The CDR3 nucleotides read TGTGCCAGCAGTTTATGGGGGGGGGATGAGCAGTTCTTC. It is translated as CASSLWGGDEQFF.

The J gene is TRBJ1-5, the V gene TRBV3-1 (or the pseudogene TRBV3-2), with D maybe TRBD1 (5 bases). Germline values: CDR1 LGHDT, CDR2 YNNKEL (reference sequence). This CDR3 is built from 14 residues. Trimming removed 4 bases from V and 4 bases from J, with 11 bases in between. This CDR3 is CASSLERGNQPQHF. CDR3 nucleotides: TGTGCCAGCAGCCTCGAGAGGGGTAATCAGCCCCAGCATTTT.

The V gene is TRBV3-1 (or the pseudogene TRBV3-2), the J gene TRBJ1-1; a weak D match, TRBD1 (5 bases). The V gene's germline CDR1 is LGHDT and CDR2 YNNKEL (reference sequence). V shed 0 bases and J shed 4 bases, with 9 bases lying between them. CDR3 length equals 14 residues. DNA of the CDR3: TGTGCCAGCAGCCAAGAGGGGCACCCCACTGAAGCTTTCTTT. Protein product: CASSQEGHPTEAFF.

The V gene is TRBV30, the J gene TRBJ1-3; D not resolved. The CDR3 has 14 amino acids. The germline V gene has CDR1 GTSNPN and CDR2 SVGIG (reference sequence). V lost 4 bases and J 0 bases, leaving 10 bases between the germline ends. The CDR3 here is CAWKNISSGNTIYF. The CDR3 DNA is TGTGCCTGGAAAAACATTAGCTCTGGAAACACCATATATTTT.

This chain connects TRBV3-1 (or the pseudogene TRBV3-2) to TRBJ1-1; no firm D call. Trimming took 0 bases from V and 8 from J, leaving 10 bases between them. The V gene's germline CDR1 is LGHDT and CDR2 YNNKEL (reference sequence). The CDR3 sequence is 13 residues long. CDR3 sequence (DNA): TGTGCCAGCAGCCAAGATGGGCGGACGGAAGCTTTCTTT. It yields the protein CASSQDGRTEAFF.

This sequence joins TRBV29-1 and TRBJ1-2, with D tentatively TRBD1 (6 bases). The V and J ends lost 1 base and 4 bases respectively, with 13 bases between them. CDR3 length: 14 amino acids. The germline gives CDR1 SQVTM, CDR2 ANQGSEA. CDR3 DNA: TGCAGCGTTGAAGTACCGGGACAAAGCTATGGCTACACCTTC. This codes for CSVEVPGQSYGYTF.

The chain employs TRBV19 and TRBJ1-5, with a tentative D call TRBD1 (6 bases). CDR3 length: 15 residues. The germline CDR1 and CDR2 sequences are LNHDA and SQIVND (reference sequence). V lost 3 bases, J lost 3 bases, and 12 bases lay in between. The CDR3 region is CASSIGGGANQPQHF. The CDR3 DNA follows: TGTGCCAGTAGTATCGGCGGGGGGGCCAATCAGCCCCAGCATTTT.

The CDR3 region is CASSGPGYQRRQFF. Here the CDR3 DNA reads TGTGCCAGCAGCGGACCAGGGTACCAGCGGAGGCAGTTCTTC. V and J are TRBV9 and TRBJ2-1, with D tentatively TRBD1 or TRBD2 (5 bases each). The V gene's germline CDR1 is SGDLS and CDR2 YYNGEE. The CDR3 runs 14 residues. The ends were cut back, 3 bases at V and 12 bases at J, with 19 bases in the middle.

This clone is a singleton in its sample. The chain has TRBV19 and TRBJ1-5, with D possibly being TRBD1 (6 bases). The germline V gene encodes CDR1 LNHDA and CDR2 SQIVND (reference sequence). This CDR3 comprises 14 residues. Trimming shortened V by 3 bases and J by 5 bases, and 11 bases separated the two germline ends. The CDR3 region has the DNA TGTGCCAGTAGTATGGGACACCCCTATCAGCCCCAGCATTTT. Protein: CASSMGHPYQPQHF.

The chain combines TRBV6-2 or TRBV6-3 with TRBJ2-5, with 14 bases that match TRBD2. CDR3 length equals 16 residues. V trimming: 6 bases; J trimming: 3 bases; junction bases outside the gene matches: 6. Germline CDR1 reads MNHEY; CDR2 reads SVGEGT. The CDR3 coding sequence is TGTGCCAGCAGCTTCGGACTAGCGGGGGGAGAAGAGACCCAGTACTTC. Translation: CASSFGLAGGEETQYF.

The chain has TRBV6-4 and TRBJ1-1; D remains ambiguous. Trimming removed 4 bases from V and 8 bases from J, with 23 bases in between. Germline CDR1 and CDR2: MRHNA and SNTAGT. CDR3 length: 16 amino acids. The CDR3 is CASSVGAGYGSREAFF. The CDR3 DNA sequence: TGTGCCAGCAGTGTCGGCGCAGGTTATGGTTCTCGGGAAGCTTTCTTT.

This chain connects TRBV20-1 to TRBJ2-3, with TRBD2 matching 13 bases. The ends lost 3 bases at V and 3 bases at J; junction bases unmatched: 9. The CDR3 consists of 17 residues. Per germline, CDR1 DFQATT and CDR2 SNEGSKA (reference sequence). The CDR3 is CSASRTSGRGGTDTQYF. In nucleotides, the CDR3 is TGCAGTGCTAGTAGGACTAGCGGGAGAGGAGGGACAGATACGCAGTATTTT.

CDR3 region: CATRGTGTHTGELFF. CDR3 DNA: TGTGCCACCAGGGGTACCGGGACACACACCGGGGAGCTGTTTTTT. This chain joins TRBV27 and TRBJ2-2; possibly TRBD1 for D (6 bases). The CDR3 spans 15 residues. CDR1 and CDR2 (germline): MNHEY, SMNVEV (reference sequence). V gave up 10 bases and J gave up 3 bases, with 18 bases separating them.